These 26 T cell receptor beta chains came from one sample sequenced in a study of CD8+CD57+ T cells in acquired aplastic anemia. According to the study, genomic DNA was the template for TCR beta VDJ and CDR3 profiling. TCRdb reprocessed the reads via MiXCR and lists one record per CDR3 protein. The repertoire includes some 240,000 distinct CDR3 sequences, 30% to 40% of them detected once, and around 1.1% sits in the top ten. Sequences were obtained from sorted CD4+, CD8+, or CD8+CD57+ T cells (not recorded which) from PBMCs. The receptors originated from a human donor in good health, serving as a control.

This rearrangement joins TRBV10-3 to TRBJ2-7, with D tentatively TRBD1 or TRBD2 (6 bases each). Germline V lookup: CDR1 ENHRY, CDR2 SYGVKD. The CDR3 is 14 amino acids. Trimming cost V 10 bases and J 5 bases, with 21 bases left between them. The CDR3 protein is CASVKFGGVNEQYF. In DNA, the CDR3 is TGTGCCAGCGTTAAATTCGGGGGCGTCAACGAGCAGTACTTC.

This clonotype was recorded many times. The CDR3 sequence is CATSSGTGPYEQYF. The CDR3 coding sequence is TGTGCCACCTCTTCGGGGACAGGTCCCTACGAGCAGTACTTC. J is TRBJ2-7 and V is TRBV15, with 8 positions matching TRBD1. The CDR3 consists of 14 residues. Germline trimming cut 8 bases from V and 2 bases from J; bases unmatched to any gene: 8. Per germline, CDR1 LNHNV and CDR2 YYDKDF (reference sequence). The full variable domain, with the rest looked up from reference TRBV15 and TRBJ2-7, is DAMVIQNPRYQVTQFGKPVTLSCSQTLNHNVMYWYQQKSSQAPKLLFHYYDKDFNNEADTPDNFQSRRPNTSFCFLDIRSPGLGDTAMYLCATSSGTGPYEQYFGPGTRLTVT.

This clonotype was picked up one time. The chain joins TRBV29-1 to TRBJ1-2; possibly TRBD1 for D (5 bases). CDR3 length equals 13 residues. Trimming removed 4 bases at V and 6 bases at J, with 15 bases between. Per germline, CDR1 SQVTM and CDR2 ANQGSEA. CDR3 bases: TGCAGCGTTGGGGCAGGGCAAGAGGATGGCTACACCTTC. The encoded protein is CSVGAGQEDGYTF.

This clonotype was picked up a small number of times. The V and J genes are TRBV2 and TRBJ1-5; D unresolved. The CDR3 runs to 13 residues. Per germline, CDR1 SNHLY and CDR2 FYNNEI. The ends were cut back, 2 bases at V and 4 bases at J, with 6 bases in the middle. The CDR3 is CASSEHLNQPQHF. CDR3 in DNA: TGTGCCAGCAGTGAACATCTGAATCAGCCCCAGCATTTT.

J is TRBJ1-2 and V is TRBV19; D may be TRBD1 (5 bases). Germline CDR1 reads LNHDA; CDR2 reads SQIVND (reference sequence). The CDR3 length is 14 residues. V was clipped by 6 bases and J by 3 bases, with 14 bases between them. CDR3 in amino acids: CASSTDRPDYGYTF. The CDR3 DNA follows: TGTGCCAGTAGCACAGACAGACCGGACTATGGCTACACCTTC.

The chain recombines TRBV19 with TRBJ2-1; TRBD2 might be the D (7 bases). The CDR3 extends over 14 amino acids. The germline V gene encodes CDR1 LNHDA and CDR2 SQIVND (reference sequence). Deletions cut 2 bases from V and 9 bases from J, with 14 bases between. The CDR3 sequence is CASSIKRGGGEQFF. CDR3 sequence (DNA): TGTGCCAGTAGTATAAAGAGGGGAGGGGGTGAGCAGTTCTTC.

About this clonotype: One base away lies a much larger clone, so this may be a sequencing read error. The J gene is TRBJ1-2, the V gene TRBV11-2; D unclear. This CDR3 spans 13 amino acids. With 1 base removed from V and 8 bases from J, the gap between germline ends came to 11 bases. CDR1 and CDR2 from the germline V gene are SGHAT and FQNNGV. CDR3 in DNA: TGTGCCAGCAGCTTAGTGGGGAGGCTGGGCTACACCTTC. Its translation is CASSLVGRLGYTF. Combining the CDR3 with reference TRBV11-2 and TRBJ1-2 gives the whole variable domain EAGVAQSPRYKIIEKRQSVAFWCNPISGHATLYWYQQILGQGPKLLIQFQNNGVVDDSQLPKDRFSAERLKGVDSTLKIQPAKLEDSAVYLCASSLVGRLGYTFGSGTRLTVV.

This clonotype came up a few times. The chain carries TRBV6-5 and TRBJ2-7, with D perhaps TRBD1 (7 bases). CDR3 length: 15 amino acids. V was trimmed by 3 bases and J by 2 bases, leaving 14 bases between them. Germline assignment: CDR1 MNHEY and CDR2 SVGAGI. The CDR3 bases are TGTGCCAGCAGTTATAGGCAGGGGGGTACCTACGAGCAGTACTTC. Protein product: CASSYRQGGTYEQYF.

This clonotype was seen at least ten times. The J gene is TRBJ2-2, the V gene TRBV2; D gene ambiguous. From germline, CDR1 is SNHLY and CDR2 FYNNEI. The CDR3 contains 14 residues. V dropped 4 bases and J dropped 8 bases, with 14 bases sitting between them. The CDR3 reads CASSVLPDGGELFF. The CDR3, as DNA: TGTGCCAGCAGTGTGCTCCCCGACGGGGGGGAGCTGTTTTTT. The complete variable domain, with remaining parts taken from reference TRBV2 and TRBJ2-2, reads EPEVTQTPSHQVTQMGQEVILRCVPISNHLYFYWYRQILGQKVEFLVSFYNNEISEKSEIFDDQFSVERPDGSNFTLKIRSTKLEDSAMYFCASSVLPDGGELFFGEGSRLTVL.

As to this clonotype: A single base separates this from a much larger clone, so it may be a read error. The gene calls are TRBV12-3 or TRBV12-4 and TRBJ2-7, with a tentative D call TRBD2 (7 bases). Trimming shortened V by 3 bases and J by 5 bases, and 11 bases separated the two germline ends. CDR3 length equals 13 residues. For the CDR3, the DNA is TGTGCCAGCAGTTTTGCGGGGGCCCACGAGCAGTACTTC. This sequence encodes CASSFAGAHEQYF.

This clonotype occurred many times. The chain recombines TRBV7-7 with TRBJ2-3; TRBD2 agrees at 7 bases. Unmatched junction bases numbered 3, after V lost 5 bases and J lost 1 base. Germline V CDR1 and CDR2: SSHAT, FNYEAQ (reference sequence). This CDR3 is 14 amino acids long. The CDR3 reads CASSLTSRTDTQYF. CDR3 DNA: TGTGCCAGCAGCCTGACTAGCCGCACAGATACGCAGTATTTT. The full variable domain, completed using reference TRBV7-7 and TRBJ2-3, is GAGVSQSPRYKVTKRGQDVTLRCDPISSHATLYWYQQALGQGPEFLTYFNYEAQPDKSGLPSDRFSAERPEGSISTLTIQRTEQRDSAMYRCASSLTSRTDTQYFGPGTRLTVL.

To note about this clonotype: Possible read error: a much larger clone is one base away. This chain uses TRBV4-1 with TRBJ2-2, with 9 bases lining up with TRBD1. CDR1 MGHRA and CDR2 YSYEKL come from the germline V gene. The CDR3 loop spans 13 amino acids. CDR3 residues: CACSHPGTGTLFF. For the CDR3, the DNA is TGCGCCTGCAGCCATCCCGGGACAGGGACGCTGTTTTTT.

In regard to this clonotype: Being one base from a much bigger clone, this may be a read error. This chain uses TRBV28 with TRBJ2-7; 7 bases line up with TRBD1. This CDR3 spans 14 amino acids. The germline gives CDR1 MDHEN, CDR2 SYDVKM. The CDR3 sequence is CASRPGTDNYEQCF. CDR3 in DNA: TGTGCCAGCAGGCCCGGGACAGACAACTACGAGCAGTGCTTC.

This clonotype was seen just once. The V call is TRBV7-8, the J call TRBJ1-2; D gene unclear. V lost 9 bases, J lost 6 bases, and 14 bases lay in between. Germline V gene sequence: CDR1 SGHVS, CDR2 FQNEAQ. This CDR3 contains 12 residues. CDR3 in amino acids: CASSYGWNGYTF. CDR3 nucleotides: TGTGCCAGTTCGTATGGGTGGAATGGCTACACCTTC. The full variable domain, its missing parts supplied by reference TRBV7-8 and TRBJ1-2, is GAGVSQSPRYKVAKRGQDVALRCDPISGHVSLFWYQQALGQGPEFLTYFQNEAQLDKSGLPSDRFFAERPEGSVSTLKIQRTQQEDSAVYLCASSYGWNGYTFGSGTRLTVV.

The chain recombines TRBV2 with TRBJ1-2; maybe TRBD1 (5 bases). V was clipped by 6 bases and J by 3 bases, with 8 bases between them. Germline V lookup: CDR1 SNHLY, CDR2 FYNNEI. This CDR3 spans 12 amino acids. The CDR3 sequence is CASRKTDYGYTF. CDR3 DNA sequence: TGTGCCAGCAGGAAGACAGACTATGGCTACACCTTC.

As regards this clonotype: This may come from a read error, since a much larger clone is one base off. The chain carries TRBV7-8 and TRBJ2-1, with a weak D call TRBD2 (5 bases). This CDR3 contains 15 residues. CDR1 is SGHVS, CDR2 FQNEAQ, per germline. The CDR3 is CASSLRFLRENEQSF. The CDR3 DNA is TGTGCCAGCAGCTTAAGATTCCTACGGGAAAATGAGCAGTCCTTC. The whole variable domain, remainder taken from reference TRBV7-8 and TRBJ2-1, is GAGVSQSPRYKVAKRGQDVALRCDPISGHVSLFWYQQALGQGPEFLTYFQNEAQLDKSGLPSDRFFAERPEGSVSTLKIQRTQQEDSAVYLCASSLRFLRENEQSFGPGTRLTVL.

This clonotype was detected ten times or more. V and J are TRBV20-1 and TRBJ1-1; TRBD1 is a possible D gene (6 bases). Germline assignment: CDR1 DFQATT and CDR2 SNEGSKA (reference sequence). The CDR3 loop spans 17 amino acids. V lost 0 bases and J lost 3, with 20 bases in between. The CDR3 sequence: CSARDPGNPSGDTEAFF. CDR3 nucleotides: TGCAGTGCTAGAGATCCAGGAAACCCCTCAGGGGACACTGAAGCTTTCTTT.

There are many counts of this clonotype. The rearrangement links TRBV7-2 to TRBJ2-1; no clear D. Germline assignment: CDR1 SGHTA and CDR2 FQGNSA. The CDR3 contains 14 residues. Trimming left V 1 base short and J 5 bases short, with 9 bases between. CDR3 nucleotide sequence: TGTGCCAGCAGCTTAGTGGGCACAGACAATGAGCAGTTCTTC. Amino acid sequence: CASSLVGTDNEQFF.

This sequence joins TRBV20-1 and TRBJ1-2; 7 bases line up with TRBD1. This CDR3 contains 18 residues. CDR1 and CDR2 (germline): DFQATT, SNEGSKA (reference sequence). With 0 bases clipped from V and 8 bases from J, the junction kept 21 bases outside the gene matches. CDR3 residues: CSARDPAEGARDRRGYTF. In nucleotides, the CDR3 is TGCAGTGCTAGAGACCCGGCGGAGGGGGCGCGTGATCGGAGGGGCTACACCTTC.

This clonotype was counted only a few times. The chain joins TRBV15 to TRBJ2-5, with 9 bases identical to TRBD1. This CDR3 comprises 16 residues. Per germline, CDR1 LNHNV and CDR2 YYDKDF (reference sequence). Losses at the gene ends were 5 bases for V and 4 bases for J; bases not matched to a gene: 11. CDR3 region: CATSRSDGQGRETQYF. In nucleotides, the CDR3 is TGTGCCACCAGCCGCTCAGACGGACAGGGGAGAGAGACCCAGTACTTC.

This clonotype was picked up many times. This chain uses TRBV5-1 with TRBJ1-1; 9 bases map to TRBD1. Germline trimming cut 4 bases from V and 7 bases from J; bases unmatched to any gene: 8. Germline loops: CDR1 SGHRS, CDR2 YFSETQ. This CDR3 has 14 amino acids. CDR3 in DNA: TGCGCCAGCAGCCGGGGACAGGGTTTGGGTGAAGCTTTCTTT. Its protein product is CASSRGQGLGEAFF.

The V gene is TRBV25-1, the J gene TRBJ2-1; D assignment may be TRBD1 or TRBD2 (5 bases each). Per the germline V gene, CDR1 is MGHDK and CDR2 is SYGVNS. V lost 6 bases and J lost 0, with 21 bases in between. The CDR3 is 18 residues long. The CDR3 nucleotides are TGTGCCAGCAGGCCGCAACACCGGGGACGGAGCTCCTACAATGAGCAGTTCTTC. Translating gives CASRPQHRGRSSYNEQFF. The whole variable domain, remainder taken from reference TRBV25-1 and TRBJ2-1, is EADIYQTPRYLVIGTGKKITLECSQTMGHDKMYWYQQDPGMELHLIHYSYGVNSTEKGDLSSESTVSRIRTEHFPLTLESARPSHTSQYLCASRPQHRGRSSYNEQFFGPGTRLTVL.

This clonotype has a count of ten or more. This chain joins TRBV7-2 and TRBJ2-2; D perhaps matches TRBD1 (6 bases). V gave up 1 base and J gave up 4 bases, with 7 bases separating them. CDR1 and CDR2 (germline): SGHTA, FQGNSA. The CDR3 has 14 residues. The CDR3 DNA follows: TGTGCCAGCAGCTTAGTCAGGGGCACCGGGGAGCTGTTTTTT. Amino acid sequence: CASSLVRGTGELFF.

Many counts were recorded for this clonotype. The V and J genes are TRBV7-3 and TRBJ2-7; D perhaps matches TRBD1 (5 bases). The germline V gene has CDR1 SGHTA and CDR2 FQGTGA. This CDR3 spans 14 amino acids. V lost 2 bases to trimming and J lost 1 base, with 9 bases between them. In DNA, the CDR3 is TGTGCCAGCAGCTTATATCCAGGGTCCTACGAGCAGTACTTC. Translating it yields CASSLYPGSYEQYF.

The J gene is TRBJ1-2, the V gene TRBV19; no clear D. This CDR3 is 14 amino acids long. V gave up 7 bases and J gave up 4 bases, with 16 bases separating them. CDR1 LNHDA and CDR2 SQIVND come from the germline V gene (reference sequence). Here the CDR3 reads CASTHVPGSYGYTF. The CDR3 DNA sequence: TGTGCCAGTACCCATGTACCGGGAAGCTATGGCTACACCTTC.

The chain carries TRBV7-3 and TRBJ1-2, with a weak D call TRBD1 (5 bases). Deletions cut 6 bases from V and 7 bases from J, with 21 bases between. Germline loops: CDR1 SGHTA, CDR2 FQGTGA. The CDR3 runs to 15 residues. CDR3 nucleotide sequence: TGTGCCAGCAGTGCGAGGTCGGCCAGGGACGGTGGCTACACCTTC. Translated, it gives CASSARSARDGGYTF.